This TCR beta chain derives from a study of vaccination and CD4 T cells after COVID-19 (dated by TCRdb to about 2022). At the level of the whole study: Convalescent patients had a positive SARS-CoV-2 result on nasal swab PCR, and of these patients, some ten had mild disease and one had severe disease. Six males and four females were included in the convalescent cohort, with two Hispanic individuals, seven Caucasians, two Asians and one multiracial person represented. Each participant got two doses of either the Pfizer-BioNTech BNT162b2 vaccine (n=8) or the Moderna mRNA-1273 vaccine (n=2). Post-COVID blood samples were collected from convalescent patients a median of around 100 days after diagnosis, with a range of about 30 to 161 days. The time from the second vaccine dose to post-vaccine blood sampling had a median of roughly 79 days and ranged from about 12 to 250 days. A few convalescent patients were sampled both early after vaccination (day 14) and late after vaccination (days 161 to 241). In roughly 11 COVID-19 convalescent patients and a handful of infection-naive healthy vaccine recipients, the spike-specific CD4+ TCR repertoire before mRNA vaccination was compared with the repertoire after mRNA vaccination.

About this clonotype itself: This clone's antigen is unknown. Base-call qualities are not available, and no considerably larger clone is one nucleotide away.

Libraries were constructed by PCR. Sequencing used an Illumina iSeq 100. Regarding the original processing steps: Non-productive sequences were removed, and CDR3s that did not start with C, did not end with F or W, or were shorter than 7 amino acids were discarded. Using R version 3.6.1, CDR3 homology was evaluated through Levenshtein distances (stringdist) along with unrooted phylogenetic trees (ape). TCRdb reprocessed the public reads (quality trimming at Q25 with fastp, clone calling with MiXCR) and kept in-frame beta chains. Rows merge per CDR3 protein into single entries with the most common DNA and genes. TCRdb's processing, not the authors' own work, is the source of the V and J calls. The sample profile shows 25,000 to 35,000 distinct CDR3 sequences; 50% of them were found once. Jointly, the top ten make up about 5% of the sample. There are 12 amino acids in the CDR3, from cysteine to phenylalanine inclusive. CDR3 DNA only is kept here, 36 bases in frame from base 1. Relative to germline, V is 5 bases shorter and J is 8 bases shorter, with 12 bases between their ends. Per the germline V gene (reference sequence), LNHDA is the CDR1 and SQIVND is the CDR2.

This specimen's time point label, per the study, means: late sampling 161 to 241 days after vaccination in three convalescent patients. Positive SARS-CoV-2 PCR tests in the convalescent patients dated from March to December 2020, before Alpha, Beta and Delta variants emerged in the United States. PBMCs were separated from whole blood using Ficoll-Paque Plus gradient centrifugation and then either used fresh or cryopreserved at -140C. Overall results and qualifications from the work: The number of convalescent patients in the study was relatively small, and the study did not examine early timepoints following natural infection. Nearly all vaccine-specific clones in convalescent patients (304 of 307) were mono-reactive for SARS-CoV-2 spike rather than cross-reactive with common cold coronaviruses. The median number of SARS-CoV-2-reactive clonotypes rose from around 20 after infection to some 40 after vaccination, but the change was not significant. In convalescent patients, a median approximately 86% of post-vaccine SARS-CoV-2-reactive clones were detected only after vaccination, suggesting vaccine-specific priming.

Source: CD4+ T cells from blood, taken about 7 months after SARS-CoV-2 vaccination. The V and J segments used are TRBV19 and TRBJ1-1; TRBD1 is a weak D gene call, 6 bases matching. The TCR originated in a human donor who had recovered from COVID-19. At the DNA level, the sequence is TGTGCCAGTAGTGTGCAGGGGCTGGAAGCTTTCTTT. This encodes CASSVQGLEAFF.